The T cell receptor beta chain under discussion was sequenced for a study of T cells in Graves' hyperthyroidism and ophthalmopathy. Whole-study findings and limits: The model identified upcoming ophthalmopathy a median around 6 months ahead of onset. Ophthalmopathy stood apart from stable hyperthyroidism in a 13 V-J model. Among thyroid clonotypes expanded above 0.001, most also appeared in blood.

TCR beta CDR3 regions were amplified from RNA. The HTBI primer set was used in a first-round RT-PCR of the TCR CDR3. TCRdb reprocessed the multiplex PCR reads with MiXCR, giving one entry per CDR3 protein. The sample consists of approximately 640,000 distinct CDR3 sequences, about 45% of them appearing once. Orbital computed tomography and thyroid ultrasound, together with serum TRAb and thyroxine and clinical symptoms, were used for diagnoses. This CDR3 is 17 amino acids long. The trim removed 7 bases at V and 5 bases at J, leaving 17 bases unmatched. Germline V CDR1 and CDR2: KGHDR, SFDVKD. With regard to this clonotype: The antigen is not known.

Sequenced material: peripheral blood or thyroid tissue (not recorded which). The clonotype was recovered from an adult man with Graves' disease, either hyperthyroidism or ophthalmopathy (not recorded which). This chain joins TRBV24-1 and TRBJ2-7; 9 nucleotides line up with TRBD1. CDR3 protein: CATSATRPGQGIDEQYF. CDR3 bases: TGTGCCACCAGCGCGACTCGACCGGGACAGGGTATCGACGAGCAGTACTTC.